This TCR beta chain emerged from a study of Ad26.COV2.S vaccination and SARS-CoV-2 variants. Whole-study results and caveats: The TCR breadth and depth analyses may have produced an underestimate of total T cell responses. Researchers reported similar non-spike TCR breadth in vaccine and placebo recipients.

Treatment indicated: roughly 19 received Ad26.COV2.S at low or high dose, single or two shots; 5 received placebo; per-sample allocation not given. Each sample was drawn 63 days after the first injection (of vaccine or placebo). This Boston cohort included adults aged 18-55 years. On this clone itself: Its antigen is as yet unknown.

Trimming shortened V by 6 bases and J by 8 bases, and 13 bases separated the two germline ends. There are 13 residues in the CDR3. Germline V gene data show CDR1 as LNHDA and CDR2 as SQIVND (reference sequence). The method was immunoSEQ multiplex PCR; TCRdb's version includes in-frame clones alone and lacks a portion of them. The table lists hundreds of thousands of clones, roughly nine tenths of them singletons, with over 2.5% in the top ten. This chain links TRBV19 with TRBJ2-2; no definite D call. Sequences were derived from peripheral blood, sampled in a trial of Ad26.COV2.S vaccine versus placebo. The sequence derives from a person aged 18-60 years who received the Ad26.COV2.S COVID-19 vaccine or a placebo. The DNA of the CDR3 is TGTGCCAGTAGCTACATAGCCTTGGGGGAGCTGTTTTTT. It is translated as CASSYIALGELFF.